Below are 8 T cell receptor beta chains sequenced from a single sample in a study of Ad26.COV2.S vaccination and SARS-CoV-2 variants. Profiled with immunoSEQ multiplex PCR; TCRdb holds only in-frame clones, not every one. Altogether some 350,000 clones are present, 75% to 90% being singletons, with the ten largest covering approximately 5%. Treatment in this sample: about 20 received Ad26.COV2.S at low or high dose, single or two shots; about 5 received placebo; per-sample allocation not given. At day 63 after the first vaccine or placebo injection, samples were drawn. The sequencing here drew on peripheral blood, taken in a trial of Ad26.COV2.S vaccine versus placebo. The receptors here all came from a person between 18 and 60 years old who received the Ad26.COV2.S COVID-19 vaccine or a placebo.

V gene TRBV5-1 combines with J gene TRBJ1-2, with TRBD1 matching 8 bases. This CDR3 is 16 amino acids long. With 7 bases clipped from V and 4 bases from J, the junction kept 15 bases outside the gene matches. The V gene's germline CDR1 is SGHRS and CDR2 YFSETQ. CDR3 amino acids: CASRPGGQEVFYGYTF. CDR3 nucleotides: TGCGCCAGCCGCCCAGGGGGACAGGAGGTATTCTATGGCTACACCTTC. The variable domain in full, completed from reference TRBV5-1 and TRBJ1-2, reads KAGVTQTPRYLIKTRGQQVTLSCSPISGHRSVSWYQQTPGQGLQFLFEYFSETQRNKGNFPGRFSGRQFSNSRSEMNVSTLELGDSALYLCASRPGGQEVFYGYTFGSGTRLTVV.

This clone came up a few times. The CDR3: CASSSRWTGKDHNSPLHF. The CDR3, as DNA: TGTGCCAGCAGCTCAAGATGGACAGGGAAGGATCATAATTCACCCCTCCACTTT. The chain has TRBV14 and TRBJ1-6; 8 nucleotides agree with TRBD1. The trim removed 5 bases at V and 5 bases at J, leaving 14 bases unmatched. In germline, CDR1 is SGHDN, CDR2 FVKESK. CDR3 size: 18 residues.

The CDR3 nucleotides are TGTGCCAGCAGTTTATCGGGGGGGAGGGTCTACGAGCAGTACTTC. As protein: CASSLSGGRVYEQYF. V gene TRBV27 combines with J gene TRBJ2-7, with 7 bases lining up with TRBD2. V trimming: 0 bases; J trimming: 3 bases; junction bases outside the gene matches: 5. Germline V gene lookup returns CDR1 MNHEY and CDR2 SMNVEV (reference sequence). This CDR3 comprises 15 residues.

The CDR3 is CAIEPGQGVGEQYF. The CDR3 DNA reads as TGTGCCATTGAACCGGGACAGGGAGTTGGAGAGCAGTACTTC. The chain joins TRBV10-3 to TRBJ2-7, with 9 nucleotides matching TRBD1. The CDR3 has 14 residues. J gave up 7 bases and V 9 bases, and 13 bases lay outside the gene matches. Germline values: CDR1 ENHRY, CDR2 SYGVKD.

The J gene is TRBJ2-2, the V gene TRBV7-2, with TRBD2 matching 12 bases. The CDR3 has 17 amino acids. Looked up from germline, CDR1 is SGHTA and CDR2 is FQGNSA. V shed 8 bases, J shed 8 bases, and the junction held 15 bases outside the gene matches. The CDR3, as DNA: TGTGCCAGCTTCCTCCGACTTCTAGCGGGGGGGCCGGGGGAGCTGTTTTTT. Its protein is CASFLRLLAGGPGELFF.

The V gene is TRBV6-4, the J gene TRBJ2-3; a possible D gene is TRBD1 (5 bases). CDR3 length equals 16 residues. Per the germline V gene, CDR1 is MRHNA and CDR2 is SNTAGT. Between the trimmed V and J ends, which lost 2 bases and 1 base, there was a span of 13 bases. The CDR3 here is CASSDPQGYRTDTQYF. The CDR3 region has the DNA TGTGCCAGCAGTGACCCCCAGGGCTACCGCACAGATACGCAGTATTTT.

The rearrangement links TRBV7-8 to TRBJ1-1; weak D call: TRBD1 (5 bases). The germline V and J ends were trimmed by 0 bases and 5 bases, with 10 bases remaining between them. Germline-derived CDR1 and CDR2 are SGHVS and FQNEAQ. The CDR3 runs 14 residues. CDR3 sequence: CASSLAQRGTEAFF. As DNA, the CDR3 is TGTGCCAGCAGCTTAGCGCAGCGGGGGACTGAAGCTTTCTTT.

The chain employs TRBV19 and TRBJ1-3; no clear D gene. This CDR3 region has 16 residues. The ends were cut back, 5 bases at V and 2 bases at J, with 16 bases in the middle. Per germline, CDR1 LNHDA and CDR2 SQIVND (reference sequence). The DNA for the CDR3 is TGTGCCAGTAGTCCCGTCGAACAAAAGCCTGGAAACACCATATATTTT. Its translation is CASSPVEQKPGNTIYF.